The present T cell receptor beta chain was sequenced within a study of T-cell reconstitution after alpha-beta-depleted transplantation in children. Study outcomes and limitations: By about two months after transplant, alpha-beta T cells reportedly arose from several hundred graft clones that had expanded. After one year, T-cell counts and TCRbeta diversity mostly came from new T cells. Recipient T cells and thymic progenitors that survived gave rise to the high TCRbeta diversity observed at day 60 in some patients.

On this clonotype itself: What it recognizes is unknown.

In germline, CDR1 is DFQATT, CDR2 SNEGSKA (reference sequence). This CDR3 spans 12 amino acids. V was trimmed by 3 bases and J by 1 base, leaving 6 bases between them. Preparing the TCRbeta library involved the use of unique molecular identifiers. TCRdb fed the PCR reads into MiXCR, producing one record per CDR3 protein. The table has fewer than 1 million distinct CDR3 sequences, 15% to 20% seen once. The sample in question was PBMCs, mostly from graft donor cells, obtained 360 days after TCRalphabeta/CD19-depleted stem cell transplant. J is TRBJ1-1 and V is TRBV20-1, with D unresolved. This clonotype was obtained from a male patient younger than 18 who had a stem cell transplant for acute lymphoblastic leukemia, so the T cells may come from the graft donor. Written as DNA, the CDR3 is TGCAGTGCTAGTTATGAGAACACTGAAGCTTTCTTT. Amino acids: CSASYENTEAFF.